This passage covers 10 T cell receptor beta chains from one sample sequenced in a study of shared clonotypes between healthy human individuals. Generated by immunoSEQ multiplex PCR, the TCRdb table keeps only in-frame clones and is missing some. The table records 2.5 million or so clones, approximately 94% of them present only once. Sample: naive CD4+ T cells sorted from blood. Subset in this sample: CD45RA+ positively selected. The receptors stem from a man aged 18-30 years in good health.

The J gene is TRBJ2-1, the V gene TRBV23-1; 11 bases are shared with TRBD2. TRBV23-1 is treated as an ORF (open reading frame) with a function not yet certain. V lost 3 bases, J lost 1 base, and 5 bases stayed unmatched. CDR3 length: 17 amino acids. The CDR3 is CASSQLTSGNSYNEQFF. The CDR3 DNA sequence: TGCGCCAGCAGTCAGTTGACTAGCGGGAATTCCTACAATGAGCAGTTCTTC.

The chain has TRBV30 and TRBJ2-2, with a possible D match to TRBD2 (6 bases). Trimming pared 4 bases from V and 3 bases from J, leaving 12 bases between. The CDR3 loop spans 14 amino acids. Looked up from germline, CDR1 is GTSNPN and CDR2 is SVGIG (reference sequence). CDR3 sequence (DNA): TGTGCCTGGAATACCCCGGGGGACACCGGGGAGCTGTTTTTT. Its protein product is CAWNTPGDTGELFF.

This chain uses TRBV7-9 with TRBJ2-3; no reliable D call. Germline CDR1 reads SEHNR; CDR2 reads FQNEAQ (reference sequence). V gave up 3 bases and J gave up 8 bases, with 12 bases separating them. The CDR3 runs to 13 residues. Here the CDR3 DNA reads TGTGCCAGCAGCTTGGCCGTGTGGGGTACGCAGTATTTT. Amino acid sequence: CASSLAVWGTQYF. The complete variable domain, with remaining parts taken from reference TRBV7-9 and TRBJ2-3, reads DTGVSQNPRHKITKRGQNVTFRCDPISEHNRLYWYRQTLGQGPEFLTYFQNEAQLEKSRLLSDRFSAERPKGSFSTLEIQRTEQGDSAMYLCASSLAVWGTQYFGPGTRLTVL.

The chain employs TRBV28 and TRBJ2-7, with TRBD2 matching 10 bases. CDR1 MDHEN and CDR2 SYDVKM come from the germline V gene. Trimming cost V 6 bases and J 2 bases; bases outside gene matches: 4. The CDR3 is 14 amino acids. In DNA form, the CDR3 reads TGTGCCAGCAGGCGAGCGGGGGGGCCCTACGAGCAGTACTTC. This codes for CASRRAGGPYEQYF.

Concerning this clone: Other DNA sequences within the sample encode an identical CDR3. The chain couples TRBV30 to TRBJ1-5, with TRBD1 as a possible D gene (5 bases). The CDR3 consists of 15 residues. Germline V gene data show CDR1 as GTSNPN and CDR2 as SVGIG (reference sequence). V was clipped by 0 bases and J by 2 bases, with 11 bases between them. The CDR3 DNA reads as TGTGCCTGGAGTGTACTTGGGGGTGGCAATCAGCCCCAGCATTTT. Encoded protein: CAWSVLGGGNQPQHF.

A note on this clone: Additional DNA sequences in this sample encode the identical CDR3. The CDR3, as DNA: TGCAGCGTCAGGGGAAGCTACGAGCAGTACTTC. Translation: CSVRGSYEQYF. J is TRBJ2-7 and V is TRBV29-1, with D maybe TRBD1 (6 bases). The CDR3 runs to 11 residues. Germline lookup yields CDR1 SQVTM and CDR2 ANQGSEA. The V and J ends lost 6 bases and 3 bases respectively, with 9 bases between them.

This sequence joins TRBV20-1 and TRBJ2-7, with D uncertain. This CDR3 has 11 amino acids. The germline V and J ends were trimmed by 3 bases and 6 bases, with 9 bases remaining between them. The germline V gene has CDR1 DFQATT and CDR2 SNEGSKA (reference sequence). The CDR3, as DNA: TGCAGTGCTAGCCCCGGGTTCGAGCAGTACTTC. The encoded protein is CSASPGFEQYF.

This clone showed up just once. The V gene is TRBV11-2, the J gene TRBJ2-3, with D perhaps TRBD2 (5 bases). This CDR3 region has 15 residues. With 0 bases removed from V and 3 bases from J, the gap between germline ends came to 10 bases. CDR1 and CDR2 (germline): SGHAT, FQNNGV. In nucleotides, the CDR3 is TGTGCCAGCAGCTTAGAAACTAGTAGGACAGATACGCAGTATTTT. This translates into CASSLETSRTDTQYF.

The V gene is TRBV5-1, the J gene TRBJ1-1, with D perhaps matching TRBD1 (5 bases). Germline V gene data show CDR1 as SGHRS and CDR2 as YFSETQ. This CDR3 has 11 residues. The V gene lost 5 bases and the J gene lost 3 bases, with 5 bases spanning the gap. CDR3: CASRGDTEAFF. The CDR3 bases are TGCGCCAGCAGAGGGGACACTGAAGCTTTCTTT.

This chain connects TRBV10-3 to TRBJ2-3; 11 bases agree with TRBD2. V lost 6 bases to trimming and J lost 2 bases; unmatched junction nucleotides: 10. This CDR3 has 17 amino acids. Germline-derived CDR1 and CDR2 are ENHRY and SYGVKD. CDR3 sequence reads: CAISRLAGPDPTDTQYF. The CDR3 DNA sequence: TGTGCCATCAGCAGACTAGCGGGGCCAGACCCCACAGATACGCAGTATTTT.